One and the same sample provided the 25 T cell receptor beta chains below, sequenced in a study of T-cell reconstitution after alpha-beta-depleted transplantation in children. This sample's TCRbeta library carried unique molecular identifier barcodes. TCRdb reprocessed the PCR reads via MiXCR and lists one record per CDR3 protein. Found here are 750,000 to 950,000 distinct CDR3 sequences, 16% of them singletons; the top ten hold around 5.3%. The starting material was PBMCs, mostly from graft donor cells, obtained 360 days after TCRalphabeta/CD19-depleted stem cell transplant. The receptors were gathered from a male patient younger than 18 who had a stem cell transplant for acute lymphoblastic leukemia, so the T cells may come from the graft donor.

This CDR3 reads CASTPLAGGETQYF. The CDR3 DNA follows: TGTGCCAGCACCCCACTAGCGGGAGGTGAGACCCAGTACTTC. The chain carries TRBV6-1 and TRBJ2-5; 12 positions match TRBD2. This CDR3 comprises 14 residues. Germline loops: CDR1 MNHNS, CDR2 SASEGT. Losses at the gene ends were 7 bases for V and 5 bases for J; bases not matched to a gene: 5.

The chain has TRBV12-3 or TRBV12-4 and TRBJ2-5; 13 bases are a match to TRBD2. Trimming removed 5 bases from V and 3 bases from J; junction bases left unmatched: 6. The CDR3 extends over 16 amino acids. CDR3 sequence reads: CASSQAGTSGKETQYF. CDR3 nucleotides: TGTGCCAGCAGTCAAGCCGGGACTAGCGGGAAAGAGACCCAGTACTTC.

The chain links TRBV27 to TRBJ1-1; the D gene is possibly TRBD1 (5 bases). Trimming removed 0 bases at V and 0 bases at J, with 11 bases between. The CDR3 loop spans 16 amino acids. The germline gives CDR1 MNHEY, CDR2 SMNVEV (reference sequence). The CDR3 spells CASSLSSGDLNTEAFF. The CDR3, as DNA: TGTGCCAGCAGTTTATCTTCTGGGGACTTGAACACTGAAGCTTTCTTT.

This clonotype was found a few times. V and J are TRBV4-1 and TRBJ2-1, with no clear D. CDR3 length equals 12 residues. Germline CDR1 reads MGHRA; CDR2 reads YSYEKL. Trimming took 2 bases from V and 10 from J, leaving 9 bases between them. This CDR3 reads CASSQTLGEQFF. For the CDR3, the DNA is TGCGCCAGCAGCCAAACCTTGGGCGAGCAGTTCTTC.

This clonotype was seen a handful of times. The gene calls are TRBV7-2 and TRBJ2-5; TRBD2 matches at 12 bases. Per the germline V gene, CDR1 is SGHTA and CDR2 is FQGNSA. The J segment lost 4 bases and the V segment lost 4 bases, leaving 10 bases of the junction unmatched. The length of the CDR3 is 17 residues. CDR3 DNA sequence: TGTGCCAGCAGCTCCCGTCGACTAGCGGGAGTACGAGAGACCCAGTACTTC. Its translation is CASSSRRLAGVRETQYF. Based on the CDR3 plus reference TRBV7-2 and TRBJ2-5, the full variable domain is GAGVSQSPSNKVTEKGKDVELRCDPISGHTALYWYRQSLGQGLEFLIYFQGNSAPDKSGLPSDRFSAERTGGSVSTLTIQRTQQEDSAVYLCASSSRRLAGVRETQYFGPGTRLLVL.

This clonotype was observed a handful of times. J is TRBJ2-1 and V is TRBV2, with TRBD2 identical over 8 bases. This CDR3 comprises 18 residues. The ends lost 3 bases at V and 2 bases at J; junction bases unmatched: 12. Germline lookup yields CDR1 SNHLY and CDR2 FYNNEI. CDR3 DNA sequence: TGTGCCAGCAGTGAGGGGTTGGGCGGGAGGATAACCTACAATGAGCAGTTCTTC. Its protein is CASSEGLGGRITYNEQFF.

This clonotype was seen a few times. The V and J genes are TRBV20-1 and TRBJ2-7, with 8 positions matching TRBD2. V was clipped by 6 bases and J by 2 bases; unmatched bases: 6. CDR1 DFQATT and CDR2 SNEGSKA come from the germline V gene (reference sequence). CDR3 size: 13 residues. In DNA, the CDR3 is TGCAGTGCGGGACTAGGAATGACCTACGAGCAGTACTTC. The encoded protein is CSAGLGMTYEQYF.

This clonotype appeared a few times. The rearrangement joins TRBV27 to TRBJ2-7; D not certain. The CDR3 is 13 amino acids. V lost 1 base and J 2 bases, leaving 6 bases between the germline ends. Per germline, CDR1 MNHEY and CDR2 SMNVEV (reference sequence). The CDR3 nucleotides are TGTGCCAGCAGTTTATTAGACACCTACGAGCAGTACTTC. Translation gives CASSLLDTYEQYF.

This clonotype was seen more than once but under ten times. Written as DNA, the CDR3 is TGTGCCAGCAGTTTGCATGTTGGGACAGGGGGAGATACGCAGTATTTT. Amino acids: CASSLHVGTGGDTQYF. The chain recombines TRBV12-3 or TRBV12-4 with TRBJ2-3, with 11 bases lining up with TRBD1. The V and J ends lost 3 bases and 5 bases, in that order; junction bases with no gene match: 7. The CDR3 runs 16 residues.

This clonotype has more than one count but fewer than ten. The CDR3 region is CASSQGTNNYGYTF. In DNA form, the CDR3 reads TGTGCCAGCAGCCAAGGCACCAATAACTATGGCTACACCTTC. The chain couples TRBV14 to TRBJ1-2; no definite D call. Per germline, CDR1 SGHDN and CDR2 FVKESK. The CDR3 contains 14 residues. Between the trimmed V and J ends, which lost 1 base and 1 base, there was a span of 7 bases.

This clonotype has only a few counts. V and J are TRBV20-1 and TRBJ2-2; the D gene could be TRBD1 or TRBD2 (6 bases each). V lost 1 base to trimming and J lost 4 bases, with 13 bases between them. Germline values: CDR1 DFQATT, CDR2 SNEGSKA (reference sequence). This CDR3 is built from 15 residues. The DNA of the CDR3 is TGCAGTGCTAGAGTTAAGGGGGGCTTCACCGGGGAGCTGTTTTTT. Amino acids: CSARVKGGFTGELFF.

This chain uses TRBV28 with TRBJ2-4; 7 nucleotides agree with TRBD1. Germline V gene sequence: CDR1 MDHEN, CDR2 SYDVKM. Trimming took 6 bases from V and 5 from J; bases not matched to a gene: 7. The CDR3 sequence is 14 residues long. This chain's CDR3 is CASRKGTAQNIQYF. The CDR3 nucleotides read TGTGCCAGCAGAAAGGGGACAGCACAAAACATTCAGTACTTC.

The chain employs TRBV5-5 and TRBJ1-6; a weak D match, TRBD1 (6 bases). CDR1 SGHKS and CDR2 YYEKEE come from the germline V gene (reference sequence). The CDR3 covers 15 residues. Trimming cost V 3 bases and J 4 bases, with 11 bases left between them. CDR3: CASSSRTVYNSPLHF. Written as DNA, the CDR3 is TGTGCCAGCAGCTCAAGGACAGTGTATAATTCACCCCTCCACTTT.

This clonotype was found a few times. The chain recombines TRBV4-1 with TRBJ2-1; 11 bases align to TRBD2. From germline, CDR1 is MGHRA and CDR2 YSYEKL. Trimming cost V 3 bases and J 16 bases; bases outside gene matches: 14. This CDR3 has 15 amino acids. The CDR3 loop reads CASSQYLLAGVTRFF. For the CDR3, the DNA is TGCGCCAGCAGCCAGTACCTACTAGCGGGAGTGACCCGTTTCTTC.

This clonotype has more than one count but fewer than ten. The chain recombines TRBV5-8 with TRBJ1-4, with unresolved D. V gave up 4 bases and J gave up 13 bases, with 14 bases separating them. Germline V gene data show CDR1 as SGHTS and CDR2 as YDEGEE. The CDR3 extends over 12 amino acids. CDR3: CASSPAGVGLFF. The CDR3 DNA is TGTGCCAGCAGCCCGGCGGGCGTGGGACTGTTTTTT. Full variable domain (outside the CDR3, taken from reference TRBV5-8 and TRBJ1-4): EAGVTQSPTHLIKTRGQQATLRCSPISGHTSVYWYQQALGLGLQFLLWYDEGEERNRGNFPPRFSGRQFPNYSSELNVNALELEDSALYLCASSPAGVGLFFGSGTQLSVL.

This clonotype was seen at least ten times. J is TRBJ2-1 and V is TRBV10-3, with D uncertain. V lost 10 bases, J lost 8 bases, and 15 bases lay in between. Germline V CDR1 and CDR2: ENHRY, SYGVKD. The length of the CDR3 is 12 residues. CDR3 sequence (DNA): TGTGCCACCAACCCAGGACCCCATGAGCAGTTCTTC. Translating it yields CATNPGPHEQFF.

This clonotype has just a few counts. This rearrangement joins TRBV7-9 to TRBJ1-2, with a tentative D call TRBD1 (5 bases). The CDR3 sequence is 15 residues long. The germline V gene has CDR1 SEHNR and CDR2 FQNEAQ (reference sequence). Trimming left V 4 bases short and J 4 bases short, with 16 bases between. CDR3 sequence (DNA): TGTGCCAGCAGCTCCCGGGCGGGACTTCCCTATGGCTACACCTTC. As protein: CASSSRAGLPYGYTF.

This chain uses TRBV20-1 with TRBJ2-1; D is uncertain. The CDR3 loop spans 11 amino acids. Looked up from germline, CDR1 is DFQATT and CDR2 is SNEGSKA (reference sequence). Trimming removed 7 bases from V and 9 bases from J, with 13 bases in between. CDR3 sequence: CSVPLQSEQFF. CDR3 DNA: TGCAGTGTCCCCCTCCAGAGTGAGCAGTTCTTC.

In this sample, this clonotype turned up a few times. The chain combines TRBV7-8 with TRBJ2-1; tentative D call: TRBD2 (5 bases). The CDR3 covers 14 residues. With 2 bases removed from V and 9 bases from J, the gap between germline ends came to 14 bases. Germline CDR1 reads SGHVS; CDR2 reads FQNEAQ. CDR3 in DNA: TGTGCCAGCAGCTTAAGGGCGAGGGTCAGTGAGCAGTTCTTC. This codes for CASSLRARVSEQFF. Based on the CDR3 plus reference TRBV7-8 and TRBJ2-1, the full variable domain is GAGVSQSPRYKVAKRGQDVALRCDPISGHVSLFWYQQALGQGPEFLTYFQNEAQLDKSGLPSDRFFAERPEGSVSTLKIQRTQQEDSAVYLCASSLRARVSEQFFGPGTRLTVL.

A few counts support this clonotype. The chain joins TRBV6-1 to TRBJ2-4; 8 nucleotides align to TRBD2. This CDR3 is built from 16 residues. Germline assignment: CDR1 MNHNS and CDR2 SASEGT. The J segment lost 6 bases and the V segment lost 3 bases, leaving 10 bases of the junction unmatched. For the CDR3, the DNA is TGTGCCAGCAGTGACCTTTTAAGGGGGACTAGAAACATTCAGTACTTC. Translation gives CASSDLLRGTRNIQYF.

Ten or more counts support this clonotype. This rearrangement joins TRBV5-1 to TRBJ1-2; a possible D gene is TRBD1 (5 bases). This CDR3 has 13 amino acids. Trimming left V 5 bases short and J 4 bases short, with 12 bases between. Germline CDR1 reads SGHRS; CDR2 reads YFSETQ. CDR3 nucleotide sequence: TGCGCCAGCAGTGGAAGGGGAGCCTATGGCTACACCTTC. This sequence encodes CASSGRGAYGYTF.

This chain uses TRBV4-2 with TRBJ1-1; TRBD1 agrees at 7 bases. The CDR3 runs 21 residues. Germline trimming cut 0 bases from V and 3 bases from J; bases unmatched to any gene: 22. From germline, CDR1 is LGHNA and CDR2 YNFKEQ. In DNA, the CDR3 is TGTGCCAGCAGCCAAGATACGGACAGGTGGACCCTACTGAATTTTGACACTGAAGCTTTCTTT. Amino acid sequence: CASSQDTDRWTLLNFDTEAFF.

This clonotype was seen only a few times. V usage is TRBV5-1 and J usage is TRBJ1-1; perhaps TRBD1 as D (5 bases). CDR1 is SGHRS, CDR2 YFSETQ, per germline. The CDR3 has 15 residues. V was cut by 1 base and J by 1 base, with 11 bases left in between. In DNA, the CDR3 is TGCGCCAGCAGCTTGAGCTGGGGGGGGAACACTGAAGCTTTCTTT. Amino acids: CASSLSWGGNTEAFF. Variable domain in full (rest from reference TRBV5-1 and TRBJ1-1): KAGVTQTPRYLIKTRGQQVTLSCSPISGHRSVSWYQQTPGQGLQFLFEYFSETQRNKGNFPGRFSGRQFSNSRSEMNVSTLELGDSALYLCASSLSWGGNTEAFFGQGTRLTVV.

This clonotype came up a few times. This rearrangement joins TRBV5-1 to TRBJ1-4; the D gene is possibly TRBD1 (6 bases). Looked up from germline, CDR1 is SGHRS and CDR2 is YFSETQ. The CDR3 is 14 amino acids. V lost 5 bases to trimming and J lost 0 bases, with 8 bases between them. DNA of the CDR3: TGCGCCAGCAGGTGGACAGCAACTAATGAAAAACTGTTTTTT. Amino acid sequence: CASRWTATNEKLFF.

In its sample, this clonotype was seen many times. V gene TRBV3-1 combines with J gene TRBJ2-2; 8 bases map to TRBD1. The CDR3 has 15 residues. Per germline, CDR1 LGHDT and CDR2 YNNKEL (reference sequence). V was clipped by 8 bases and J by 4 bases; unmatched bases: 9. Here the CDR3 reads CASGGGRGRTGELFF. CDR3 nucleotides: TGTGCCAGCGGGGGAGGCAGGGGGCGCACCGGGGAGCTGTTTTTT.